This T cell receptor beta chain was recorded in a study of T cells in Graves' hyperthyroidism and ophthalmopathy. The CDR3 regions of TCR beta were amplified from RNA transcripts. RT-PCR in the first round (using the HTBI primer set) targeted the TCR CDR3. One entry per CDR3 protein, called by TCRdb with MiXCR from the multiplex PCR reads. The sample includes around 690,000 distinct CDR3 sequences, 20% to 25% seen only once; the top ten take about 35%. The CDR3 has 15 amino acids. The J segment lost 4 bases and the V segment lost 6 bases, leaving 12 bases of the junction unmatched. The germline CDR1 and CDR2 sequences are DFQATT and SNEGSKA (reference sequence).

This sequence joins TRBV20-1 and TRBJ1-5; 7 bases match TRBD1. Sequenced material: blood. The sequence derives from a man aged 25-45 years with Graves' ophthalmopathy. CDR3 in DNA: TGCAGTGCACACCCCCGACAGGGACTAAATCAGCCCCAGCATTTT. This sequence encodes CSAHPRQGLNQPQHF.